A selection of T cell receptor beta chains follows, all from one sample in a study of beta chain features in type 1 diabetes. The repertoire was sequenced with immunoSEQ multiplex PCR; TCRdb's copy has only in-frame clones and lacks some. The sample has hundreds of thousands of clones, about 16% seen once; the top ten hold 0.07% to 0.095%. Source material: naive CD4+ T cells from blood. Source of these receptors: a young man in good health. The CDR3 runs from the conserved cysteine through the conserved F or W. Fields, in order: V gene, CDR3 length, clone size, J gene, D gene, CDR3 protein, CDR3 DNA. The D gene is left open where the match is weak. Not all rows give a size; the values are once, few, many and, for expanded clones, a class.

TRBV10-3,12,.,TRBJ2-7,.,CAISESGYEQYF,TGTGCCATCAGTGAGTCCGGATACGAGCAGTACTTC
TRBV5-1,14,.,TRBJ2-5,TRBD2,CASSWTRTSETQYF,TGCGCCAGCAGCTGGACCCGGACTAGCGAGACCCAGTACTTC
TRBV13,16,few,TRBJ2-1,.,CASSPPLESSYNEQFF,TGTGCCAGCAGCCCACCCCTAGAAAGCTCCTACAATGAGCAGTTCTTC
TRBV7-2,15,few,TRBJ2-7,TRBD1,CASSVRTGLSYEQYF,TGTGCCAGCAGCGTAAGGACAGGCCTCTCCTACGAGCAGTACTTC
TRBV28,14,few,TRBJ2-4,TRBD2,CASSVGGAQNIQYF,TGTGCCAGCAGTGTGGGAGGGGCGCAGAACATTCAGTACTTC
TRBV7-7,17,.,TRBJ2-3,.,CASSKGDDGRSTDTQYF,TGTGCTAGCAGCAAGGGGGATGACGGTAGAAGCACAGATACGCAGTATTTT
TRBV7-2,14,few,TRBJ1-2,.,CASSLAPGQYGYTF,TGTGCCAGCAGCTTAGCGCCCGGACAGTATGGCTACACCTTC
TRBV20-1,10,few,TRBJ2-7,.,CSATGNEQYF,TGCAGTGCTACAGGGAACGAGCAGTACTTC
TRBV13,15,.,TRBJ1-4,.,CASRNLLLPREKLFF,TGTGCCAGCAGGAACTTACTGCTTCCGAGGGAAAAACTGTTTTTT
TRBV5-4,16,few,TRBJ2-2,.,CASRKTGSVYTGELFF,TGTGCCAGCAGAAAAACCGGGTCCGTCTACACCGGGGAGCTGTTTTTT
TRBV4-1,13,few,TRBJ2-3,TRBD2,CASSRTSINTQYF,TGCGCCAGCAGCCGGACTAGCATAAATACGCAGTATTTT
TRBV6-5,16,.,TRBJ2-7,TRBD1,CASSYSGRDSPGEQYF,TGTGCCAGCAGCTACTCGGGTCGGGACAGTCCCGGCGAGCAGTACTTC
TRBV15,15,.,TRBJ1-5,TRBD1,CATSREDRVNQPQHF,TGTGCCACCAGCAGGGAGGACAGGGTCAATCAGCCCCAGCATTTT
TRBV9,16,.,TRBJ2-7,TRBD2,CASSVAHSGRAYEQYF,TGTGCCAGCAGCGTAGCCCACAGCGGGAGGGCCTACGAGCAGTACTTC
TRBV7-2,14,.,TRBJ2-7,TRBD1,CASSVRQGSYEQYF,TGTGCCAGCAGCGTAAGACAGGGAAGTTACGAGCAGTACTTC
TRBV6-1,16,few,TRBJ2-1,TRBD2,CASSAHILAGVNEQFF,TGTGCCAGCAGTGCCCACATACTAGCGGGAGTTAATGAGCAGTTCTTC
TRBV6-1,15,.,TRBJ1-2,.,CASSEGGAGAYGYTF,TGTGCCAGCAGTGAAGGAGGAGCAGGGGCCTATGGCTACACCTTC
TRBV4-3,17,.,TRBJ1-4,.,CASSQGTVTGTNEKLFF,TGCGCCAGCAGCCAAGGAACCGTAACAGGCACTAATGAAAAACTGTTTTTT
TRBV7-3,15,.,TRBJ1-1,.,CASSPTGPGNTEAFF,TGTGCCAGCAGCCCCACCGGGCCGGGCAACACTGAAGCTTTCTTT
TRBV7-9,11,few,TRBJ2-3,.,CASPAIDTQYF,TGTGCCAGCCCAGCGATAGATACGCAGTATTTT
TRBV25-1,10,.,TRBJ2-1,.,CASRENEQFF,TGTGCCAGCAGGGAAAATGAGCAGTTCTTC
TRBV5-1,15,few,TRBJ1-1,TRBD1,CASSSDRVMNTEAFF,TGCGCCAGCAGCTCTGACAGGGTTATGAACACTGAAGCTTTCTTT
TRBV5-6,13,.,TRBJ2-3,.,CASSSTVTDTQYF,TGTGCCAGCAGCTCTACGGTGACAGATACGCAGTATTTT
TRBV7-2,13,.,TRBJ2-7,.,CASSPKGGIEQYF,TGTGCCAGCAGTCCAAAAGGGGGTATCGAGCAGTACTTC
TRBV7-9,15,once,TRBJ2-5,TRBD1,CASSGLQGARETQYF,TGTGCCAGCAGCGGGTTACAGGGGGCCAGAGAGACCCAGTACTTC
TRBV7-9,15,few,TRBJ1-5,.,CASSVTGVGNQPQHF,TGTGCCAGCAGCGTCACTGGAGTAGGCAATCAGCCCCAGCATTTT
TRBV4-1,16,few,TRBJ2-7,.,CASSPNPAGLSLEQYF,TGCGCCAGCAGCCCCAACCCGGCCGGGCTCTCTCTCGAGCAGTACTTC
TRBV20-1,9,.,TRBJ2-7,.,CSARDEQYF,TGCAGTGCTCGGGACGAGCAGTACTTC
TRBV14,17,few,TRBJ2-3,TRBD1,CASSPYYRDSYTDTQYF,TGTGCCAGCAGCCCGTACTATCGGGACAGTTACACAGATACGCAGTATTTT
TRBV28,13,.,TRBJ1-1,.,CASSFGEYTEAFF,TGTGCCAGCAGTTTCGGGGAGTACACTGAAGCTTTCTTT
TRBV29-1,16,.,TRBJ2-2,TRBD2,CSVRRWSSGRSGELFF,TGCAGCGTGCGCAGATGGTCTAGCGGGAGGAGTGGGGAGCTGTTTTTT
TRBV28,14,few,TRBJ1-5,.,CASSLSVRHQPQHF,TGTGCCAGCAGTTTATCAGTCAGGCATCAGCCCCAGCATTTT
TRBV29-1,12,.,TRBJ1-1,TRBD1,CSAGQGNTEAFF,TGCAGCGCTGGACAGGGCAACACTGAAGCTTTCTTT
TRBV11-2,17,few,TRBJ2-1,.,CASSLARFDHRDDEQFF,TGTGCCAGCAGCTTAGCCCGATTTGACCACAGGGACGATGAGCAGTTCTTC
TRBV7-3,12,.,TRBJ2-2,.,CASSPGTGELFF,TGTGCCAGCAGCCCGGGCACCGGGGAGCTGTTTTTT
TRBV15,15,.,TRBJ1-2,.,CATSRIPGQSYGYTF,TGTGCCACCAGCAGGATCCCGGGCCAATCATATGGCTACACCTTC
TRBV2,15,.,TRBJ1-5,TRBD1,CASSTGTGDNQPQHF,TGTGCCAGCAGTACCGGGACAGGGGACAATCAGCCCCAGCATTTT
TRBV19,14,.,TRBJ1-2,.,CASSIRGKDYGYTF,TGTGCCAGTAGTATCCGGGGAAAAGACTATGGCTACACCTTC
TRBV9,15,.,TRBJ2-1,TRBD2,CASRAGLGPYNEQFF,TGTGCCAGCAGGGCCGGACTAGGGCCCTACAATGAGCAGTTCTTC
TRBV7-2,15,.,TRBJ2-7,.,CASSPPNRRSYEQYF,TGTGCCAGCAGCCCTCCTAACAGGAGAAGCTACGAGCAGTACTTC
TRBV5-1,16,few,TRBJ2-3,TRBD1,CASSLGPGQGADTQYF,TGCGCCAGCAGCTTGGGGCCGGGACAGGGGGCAGATACGCAGTATTTT
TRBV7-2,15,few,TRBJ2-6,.,CASSPNRAGANVLTF,TGTGCCAGCAGCCCAAACAGGGCCGGGGCCAACGTCCTGACTTTC
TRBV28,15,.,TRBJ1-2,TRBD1,CASSPPQGAIYGYTF,TGTGCCAGCAGCCCCCCCCAGGGGGCAATCTATGGCTACACCTTC
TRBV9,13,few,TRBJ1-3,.,CASSPVGGNTIYF,TGTGCCAGCAGCCCCGTGGGAGGAAACACCATATATTTT
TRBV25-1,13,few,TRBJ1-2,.,CASSDQDRYGYTF,TGTGCCAGCAGTGACCAGGACCGATATGGCTACACCTTC
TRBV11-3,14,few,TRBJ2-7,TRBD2,CASSLAGGPYEQYF,TGTGCCAGCAGCTTGGCGGGGGGCCCCTACGAGCAGTACTTC
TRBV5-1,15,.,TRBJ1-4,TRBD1,CASSLGDRDPEKLFF,TGCGCCAGCAGCTTGGGGGACAGGGACCCAGAAAAACTGTTTTTT
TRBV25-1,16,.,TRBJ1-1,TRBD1,CASSGPSRTGGIEAFF,TGTGCCAGCAGTGGCCCAAGTCGGACAGGGGGGATTGAAGCTTTCTTT
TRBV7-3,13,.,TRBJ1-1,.,CASSQQWNTEAFF,TGTGCCAGCAGCCAACAGTGGAACACTGAAGCTTTCTTT
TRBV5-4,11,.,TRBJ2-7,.,CASRRASEQYF,TGTGCCAGCAGACGTGCGAGCGAGCAGTACTTC
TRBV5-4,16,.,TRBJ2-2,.,CASTPRGGILGGELFF,TGTGCCAGCACCCCAAGGGGGGGGATCCTTGGCGGGGAGCTGTTTTTT
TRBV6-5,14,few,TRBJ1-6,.,CASSGLGNNSPLHF,TGTGCCAGCAGTGGTTTGGGGAATAATTCACCCCTCCACTTT